The 30 T cell receptor beta chains below were found in one sample sequenced in a study of T cells in Graves' hyperthyroidism and ophthalmopathy. TCR beta CDR3 regions were amplified from RNA transcripts. First-round RT-PCR of the TCR CDR3 relied on the HTBI primer set. TCRdb re-analysed the multiplex PCR reads in MiXCR, keeping a single row per CDR3 protein. Here the sample spans 560,000 or so distinct CDR3 sequences, around 45% being singletons. Sequencing used peripheral blood or thyroid tissue (not recorded which). The receptors were sampled from a woman aged 18 to 35 with Graves' hyperthyroidism.

In regard to this clonotype: The CDR3 carries no conserved terminal phenylalanine or tryptophan, so it likely arises from a read error. Because the CDR3's place on the DNA is in doubt, the DNA is left out and the CDR3 is given as listed by TCRdb. CDR3 sequence reads: CATSRDSG. The rearrangement joins TRBV15 to TRBJ1-2. The CDR3 is made up of 8 amino acids, end residues included. Germline lookup yields CDR1 LNHNV and CDR2 YYDKDF (reference sequence).

To note about this clonotype: One base away lies a much larger clone, so this may be a sequencing read error. V and J are TRBV24-1 and TRBJ2-5; D is undetermined. Germline-derived CDR1 and CDR2 are KGHDR and SFDVKD. This CDR3 is built from 11 residues. CDR3: CAASSTETQYF. CDR3 coding DNA: TGTGCCGCCAGCAGTACAGAGACCCAGTACTTC.

This sequence joins TRBV6-1 and TRBJ1-2; the match to TRBD1 covers 7 bases. Germline V lookup: CDR1 MNHNS, CDR2 SASEGT. There are 14 residues in the CDR3. Trimming removed 4 bases from V and 3 bases from J; junction bases left unmatched: 5. CDR3 in amino acids: CASSGTGEDYGYTF. The CDR3, as DNA: TGTGCCAGCAGTGGAACAGGGGAGGACTATGGCTACACCTTC.

This clonotype has ten or more counts. This chain joins TRBV29-1 and TRBJ1-1; D is unclear. CDR1 SQVTM and CDR2 ANQGSEA come from the germline V gene. Trimming shortened V by 5 bases and J by 4 bases, and 11 bases separated the two germline ends. This CDR3 contains 12 residues. The chain's CDR3 is CSVRRASTEAFF. Here the CDR3 DNA reads TGCAGCGTTCGGAGGGCAAGCACTGAAGCTTTCTTT.

Worth noting for this clonotype: At one boundary the junction diverges from the germline segment, which might be a read error. The V call is TRBV7-6, the J call TRBJ2-7; D is ambiguous. The germline CDR1 and CDR2 sequences are SGHVS and FNYEAQ. The CDR3 runs to 13 residues. CDR3 nucleotide sequence: TGTGCCAGCAACTTAAGCCGCTACCACGAGCAGTACTTC. Its translation: CASNLSRYHEQYF. The full variable domain, completed using reference TRBV7-6 and TRBJ2-7, is GAGVSQSPRYKVTKRGQDVALRCDPISGHVSLYWYRQALGQGPEFLTYFNYEAQQDKSGLPNDRFSAERPEGSISTLTIQRTEQRDSAMYRCASNLSRYHEQYFGPGTRLTVT.

Comments on this clonotype: Just one base apart from a much larger clone, this may be a read error. This sequence joins TRBV24-1 and TRBJ2-7, with no clear D. The J call may be faulty, since TRBJ2-5 better matches the DNA end. This CDR3 comprises 12 residues. The germline V gene has CDR1 KGHDR and CDR2 SFDVKD. CDR3 nucleotides: TGTGCCAGCAGCCCCACACAAGGGACCCAGTACTTC. Its translation: CASSPTQGTQYF.

This clonotype was counted ten times or more. The chain links TRBV29-1 to TRBJ2-2, with 10 bases identical to TRBD1. The germline V gene encodes CDR1 SQVTM and CDR2 ANQGSEA. This CDR3 contains 14 residues. After removal of 4 bases from V and 4 bases from J, the junction contained 3 bases not matched to a gene. In DNA, the CDR3 is TGCAGCGTTGCCGGGACAGGGGTCACCGGGGAGCTGTTTTTT. Translating it yields CSVAGTGVTGELFF.

This clonotype was found many times. The CDR3 DNA reads as TGCAGCGTTGTATCGCAGACCTGGGCGAACACTGAAGCTTTCTTT. This gives the protein CSVVSQTWANTEAFF. This chain connects TRBV29-1 to TRBJ1-1; unclear D gene. CDR1 is SQVTM, CDR2 ANQGSEA, per germline. The CDR3 has 15 amino acids. Trimming pared 4 bases from V and 1 base from J, leaving 16 bases between.

The chain links TRBV5-1 to TRBJ1-5, with D maybe TRBD1 (5 bases). This CDR3 spans 13 amino acids. V lost 3 bases, J lost 9 bases, and 13 bases lay in between. The germline gives CDR1 SGHRS, CDR2 YFSETQ. The CDR3 sequence: CASSSGTSGPQHF. The DNA for the CDR3 is TGCGCCAGCAGCTCTGGGACTAGCGGGCCCCAGCATTTT.

This rearrangement joins TRBV20-1 to TRBJ1-5; tentatively, D is TRBD1 (6 bases). Per the germline V gene, CDR1 is DFQATT and CDR2 is SNEGSKA (reference sequence). The CDR3 totals 14 residues. V dropped 5 bases and J dropped 2 bases, with 13 bases sitting between them. This chain's CDR3 is CSAFRDNGNQPQHF. The CDR3 DNA sequence: TGCAGTGCTTTCCGGGACAATGGCAATCAGCCCCAGCATTTT.

Remarks on this clonotype: Just one base apart from a much larger clone, this may be a read error. V usage is TRBV7-9 and J usage is TRBJ2-7; D is tentatively TRBD1 or TRBD2 (5 bases each). The germline CDR1 and CDR2 sequences are SEHNR and FQNEAQ (reference sequence). This CDR3 has 11 residues. The CDR3 protein is CASSPGTGQHF. The CDR3 DNA sequence: TGTGCCAGCAGCCCAGGTACGGGGCAGCACTTC. Using reference TRBV7-9 and TRBJ2-7 for the parts outside the CDR3, the full variable domain is DTGVSQNPRHKITKRGQNVTFRCDPISEHNRLYWYRQTLGQGPEFLTYFQNEAQLEKSRLLSDRFSAERPKGSFSTLEIQRTEQGDSAMYLCASSPGTGQHFGPGTRLTVT.

The count of this clonotype is one. The chain couples TRBV7-9 to TRBJ2-3, with a possible D match to TRBD2 (6 bases). The CDR3 is 13 residues long. The V and J ends lost 5 bases and 2 bases respectively, with 8 bases between them. Germline V gene data show CDR1 as SEHNR and CDR2 as FQNEAQ (reference sequence). The CDR3 here is CASSPDYTDTQYF. The CDR3 region has the DNA TGTGCCAGCAGCCCGGACTACACAGATACGCAGTATTTT.

Comments on this clonotype: The DNA is omitted, as the CDR3 cannot be located on it reliably, and the CDR3 follows TCRdb's listing. The chain recombines TRBV19 with TRBJ1-5; the table calls TRBD1, which could not be checked here. Germline assignment: CDR1 LNHDA and CDR2 SQIVND (reference sequence). The CDR3 adds up to 17 amino acids, both ends counted. CDR3 sequence reads: CASSLGMGGYSNQPQHF.

Concerning this clonotype itself: A much larger clone differs from this one at a single base, so this may be a read error. The rearrangement joins TRBV9 to TRBJ1-2; 9 positions match TRBD1. J was trimmed by 9 bases and V by 6 bases; bases with no gene match: 6. Germline V CDR1 and CDR2: SGDLS, YYNGEE. There are 12 residues in the CDR3. The CDR3: CASNRTGDSYTF. The DNA for the CDR3 is TGTGCCAGCAACCGGACAGGGGACAGCTACACCTTC. Based on the CDR3 plus reference TRBV9 and TRBJ1-2, the full variable domain is DSGVTQTPKHLITATGQRVTLRCSPRSGDLSVYWYQQSLDQGLQFLIQYYNGEERAKGNILERFSAQQFPDLHSELNLSSLELGDSALYFCASNRTGDSYTFGSGTRLTVV.

This clonotype was picked up a small number of times. The chain carries TRBV2 and TRBJ1-2, with TRBD1 matching over 9 bases. Germline CDR1 is SNHLY and CDR2 is FYNNEI. The trim removed 3 bases at V and 4 bases at J, leaving 6 bases unmatched. This CDR3 spans 15 amino acids. CDR3 region: CASSEMGQGSYGYTF. CDR3 DNA: TGTGCCAGCAGTGAGATGGGACAGGGTTCCTATGGCTACACCTTC.

The V call is TRBV11-3, the J call TRBJ1-2; no clear D gene. The CDR3 is 13 amino acids. The V gene's germline CDR1 is SGHNT and CDR2 YENEEA. Trimming cost V 8 bases and J 2 bases, with 12 bases left between them. In nucleotides, the CDR3 is TGTGCCAGCGGAGACGATACAAACTATGGCTACACCTTC. Translated: CASGDDTNYGYTF.

The genes are TRBV15 and TRBJ1-1; 7 bases align to TRBD1. V lost 9 bases to trimming and J lost 1 base; unmatched junction nucleotides: 8. Germline CDR1 reads LNHNV; CDR2 reads YYDKDF (reference sequence). The CDR3 consists of 14 residues. In DNA form, the CDR3 reads TGTGCCACGAAACAGGGGTTTGCGAACACTGAAGCTTTCTTT. Protein product: CATKQGFANTEAFF.

This clonotype was detected only a few times. The J gene is TRBJ1-5, the V gene TRBV6-6, with D possibly matching TRBD1 (6 bases). The CDR3 loop spans 14 amino acids. The germline V gene has CDR1 MNHNY and CDR2 SVGAGI (reference sequence). Trimming shortened V by 7 bases and J by 6 bases, and 16 bases separated the two germline ends. CDR3 in amino acids: CASKRTGTGQPQHF. As DNA, the CDR3 is TGTGCCAGCAAACGCACAGGGACGGGTCAGCCCCAGCATTTT.

This clonotype was picked up one time. The chain uses TRBV5-4 and TRBJ1-2; D is perhaps TRBD1 (6 bases). Between the trimmed V and J ends, which lost 5 bases and 3 bases, there was a span of 14 bases. Germline loops: CDR1 SGHNT, CDR2 YYREEE (reference sequence). The CDR3 runs 14 residues. The CDR3 loop reads CASRTRGQDYGYTF. CDR3 DNA: TGTGCCAGCAGAACCCGGGGGCAGGACTATGGCTACACCTTC.

This clonotype was recorded many times. The chain recombines TRBV29-1 with TRBJ1-2; a possible D gene is TRBD1 (6 bases). In germline, CDR1 is SQVTM, CDR2 ANQGSEA. The V and J ends lost 0 bases and 6 bases respectively, with 14 bases between them. The CDR3 contains 14 residues. CDR3 in DNA: TGCAGCGTTGAAGATCGGCTAGGGGGTGATGGCTACACCTTC. Protein: CSVEDRLGGDGYTF. The complete variable domain, with remaining parts taken from reference TRBV29-1 and TRBJ1-2, reads SAVISQKPSRDICQRGTSLTIQCQVDSQVTMMFWYRQQPGQSLTLIATANQGSEATYESGFVIDKFPISRPNLTFSTLTVSNMSPEDSSIYLCSVEDRLGGDGYTFGSGTRLTVV.

The chain employs TRBV2 and TRBJ2-7; D unresolved. CDR3 size: 14 residues. Germline CDR1 reads SNHLY; CDR2 reads FYNNEI. Trimming stripped 1 base from V and 2 bases from J, with 9 bases between. The CDR3 coding sequence is TGTGCCAGCAGTGAAGGTCATACGACCTACGAGCAGTACTTC. It yields the protein CASSEGHTTYEQYF.

This clonotype has just a few counts. This chain joins TRBV29-1 and TRBJ1-2; 10 nucleotides agree with TRBD1. The J segment lost 6 bases and the V segment lost 8 bases, leaving 6 bases of the junction unmatched. The germline V gene encodes CDR1 SQVTM and CDR2 ANQGSEA. The CDR3 length is 12 residues. CDR3: CSLAGTGDGYTF. In nucleotides, the CDR3 is TGCAGCCTAGCGGGGACAGGGGATGGCTACACCTTC.

This chain uses TRBV2 with TRBJ2-5; D is undetermined. Germline V gives CDR1 SNHLY, CDR2 FYNNEI. This CDR3 is built from 12 residues. Trimming removed 5 bases from V and 5 bases from J, with 9 bases in between. CDR3 DNA sequence: TGTGCCAGCAGTTTTACGGATGAGACCCAGTACTTC. This encodes CASSFTDETQYF.

Details on this clonotype: Compared with germline, one end of the junction differs, possibly owing to a read error. The chain combines TRBV10-3 with TRBJ2-7, with TRBD1 matching 8 bases. Germline assignment: CDR1 ENHRY and CDR2 SYGVKD. CDR3 length equals 15 residues. The CDR3 DNA reads as TGTGCCAGCAGTTACACAGGACAGGGCCCCTACGAGCAGTACTTC. Protein product: CASSYTGQGPYEQYF.

There are a few counts of this clonotype. V usage is TRBV7-9 and J usage is TRBJ1-2; D is uncertain. Germline CDR1 is SEHNR and CDR2 is FQNEAQ (reference sequence). This CDR3 region has 15 residues. Between the trimmed V and J ends, which lost 5 bases and 8 bases, there was a span of 21 bases. The CDR3 protein is CASSPGGGGRGGYTF. The CDR3 coding sequence is TGTGCCAGCAGCCCGGGTGGAGGCGGTCGTGGAGGCTACACCTTC. Filled out from reference TRBV7-9 and TRBJ1-2, the complete variable domain reads DTGVSQNPRHKITKRGQNVTFRCDPISEHNRLYWYRQTLGQGPEFLTYFQNEAQLEKSRLLSDRFSAERPKGSFSTLEIQRTEQGDSAMYLCASSPGGGGRGGYTFGSGTRLTVV.

There are a few counts of this clonotype. This sequence joins TRBV7-9 and TRBJ2-7, with a tentative D call TRBD2 (6 bases). CDR3 size: 13 residues. The germline V and J ends were trimmed by 5 bases and 7 bases, with 15 bases remaining between them. Germline lookup yields CDR1 SEHNR and CDR2 FQNEAQ (reference sequence). CDR3 protein: CASSTPRAGEQYF. As DNA, the CDR3 is TGTGCCAGCAGCACGCCCAGGGCGGGAGAGCAGTACTTC. The whole variable domain, remainder taken from reference TRBV7-9 and TRBJ2-7, is DTGVSQNPRHKITKRGQNVTFRCDPISEHNRLYWYRQTLGQGPEFLTYFQNEAQLEKSRLLSDRFSAERPKGSFSTLEIQRTEQGDSAMYLCASSTPRAGEQYFGPGTRLTVT.

This clonotype was observed many times. The chain uses TRBV2 and TRBJ2-7; D uncertain. The germline V and J ends were trimmed by 3 bases and 5 bases, with 8 bases remaining between them. CDR3 length equals 12 residues. CDR1 SNHLY and CDR2 FYNNEI come from the germline V gene. CDR3 protein: CASSDRGDEQYF. Here the CDR3 DNA reads TGTGCCAGCAGTGACCGTGGGGACGAGCAGTACTTC.

The chain carries TRBV25-1 and TRBJ1-6, with D unclear. Per germline, CDR1 MGHDK and CDR2 SYGVNS. The CDR3 runs 12 residues. This CDR3 reads CASRSYNSPLHF. DNA for the CDR3: TGTGCTAGCCGCTCCTATAATTCACCCCTCCACTTT.

This clonotype was counted a few times. This chain links TRBV12-5 with TRBJ2-5; D perhaps matches TRBD1 (5 bases). CDR3 length equals 13 residues. Germline assignment: CDR1 LGHNT and CDR2 FRNRAP. The V end lost 2 bases, the J end lost 5 bases, and 9 bases lay between the germline ends. CDR3 sequence reads: CASGLRGGETQYF. CDR3 sequence (DNA): TGTGCTAGTGGTTTGAGGGGCGGTGAGACCCAGTACTTC.

This clonotype was seen ten or more times. This chain uses TRBV2 with TRBJ2-7, with 8 bases matching TRBD2. The germline V gene encodes CDR1 SNHLY and CDR2 FYNNEI. The CDR3 runs 11 residues. V lost 0 bases to trimming and J lost 12 bases; unmatched junction nucleotides: 1. The DNA of the CDR3 is TGTGCCAGCAGTGAAGCGCGGGAGGCGTACTTC. Translated, it gives CASSEAREAYF.